This entry lists 19 T cell receptor beta chains sequenced from one sample in a study of shared clonotypes between healthy human individuals. Assay: immunoSEQ multiplex PCR; the TCRdb copy retains only in-frame clones and omits some. The sample records some 1 million clones, more than 60% being singletons. Sample: memory CD4+ T cells sorted from blood. The subset denotes: CD45RA-negative fraction. Receptors originate from a man between 18 and 35 years old in good health.

The V call is TRBV11-2, the J call TRBJ2-2; TRBD2 aligns across 10 bases. The CDR3 spans 17 residues. CDR1 SGHAT and CDR2 FQNNGV come from the germline V gene. V lost 6 bases to trimming and J lost 4 bases; unmatched junction nucleotides: 11. The CDR3 region is CASRRTSGNEATGELFF. As DNA, the CDR3 is TGTGCCAGCAGACGAACTAGCGGGAATGAGGCCACCGGGGAGCTGTTTTTT.

The V gene is TRBV30, the J gene TRBJ2-1; tentative D call: TRBD1 (6 bases). V was cut by 0 bases and J by 13 bases, with 13 bases left in between. Germline loops: CDR1 GTSNPN, CDR2 SVGIG (reference sequence). The CDR3 length is 12 residues. In nucleotides, the CDR3 is TGTGCCTGGAGTGTACGGGACAACACCCAGTTCTTC. Amino acids: CAWSVRDNTQFF.

The chain is built from TRBV29-1 and TRBJ2-7, with 10 bases identical to TRBD1. CDR1 SQVTM and CDR2 ANQGSEA come from the germline V gene. The CDR3 has 13 residues. With V trimmed by 6 bases and J by 7 bases, 9 bases remained unmatched. The CDR3 bases are TGCAGCGTCCGAGGGACAGGGGTGTGGGAGCAGTACTTC. Its translation: CSVRGTGVWEQYF.

The V gene is TRBV10-3, the J gene TRBJ2-5; perhaps TRBD2 as D (5 bases). The V end was cut by 11 bases, the J end by 5 bases, with 12 bases between. CDR3 length: 11 amino acids. Germline-derived CDR1 and CDR2 are ENHRY and SYGVKD. CDR3: CAHSGGETQYF. As DNA, the CDR3 is TGTGCCCATTCTGGCGGGGAGACCCAGTACTTC.

As regards this clone: The sample holds other DNA sequences that translate to the same CDR3. The CDR3: CASSPSLAGGQETQYF. The CDR3 DNA reads as TGTGCCAGCTCACCCTCACTAGCGGGAGGACAAGAGACCCAGTACTTC. This rearrangement joins TRBV18 to TRBJ2-5, with 12 bases aligning to TRBD2. V gave up 3 bases and J gave up 2 bases; unmatched junction bases: 4. Germline loops: CDR1 KGHSH, CDR2 LQKENI. The CDR3 spans 16 residues.

The chain links TRBV6-6 to TRBJ2-4; 10 nucleotides align to TRBD2. The CDR3 covers 15 residues. Germline V gene sequence: CDR1 MNHNY, CDR2 SVGAGI (reference sequence). V shed 4 bases, J shed 5 bases, and the junction held 5 bases outside the gene matches. DNA for the CDR3: TGTGCCAGCAGTTCCTCAGGGACTAGCGAAAACATTCAGTACTTC. Its translation is CASSSSGTSENIQYF.

The chain combines TRBV6-4 with TRBJ2-1, with D possibly matching TRBD2 (5 bases). Germline CDR1 and CDR2: MRHNA and SNTAGT. V was cut by 2 bases and J by 0 bases, with 11 bases left in between. The CDR3 consists of 16 residues. The CDR3 nucleotides are TGTGCCAGCAGTGACACGAGACTAAGCTCCTACAATGAGCAGTTCTTC. Encoded protein: CASSDTRLSSYNEQFF.

V is TRBV5-1 and J is TRBJ2-1; D unclear. The CDR3 runs to 15 residues. Germline CDR1 reads SGHRS; CDR2 reads YFSETQ. With 0 bases removed from V and 4 bases from J, the gap between germline ends came to 11 bases. CDR3 DNA sequence: TGCGCCAGCAGCTTGGAGGATCGGGTATACAATGAGCAGTTCTTC. Protein product: CASSLEDRVYNEQFF.

CDR3 DNA: TGCGCCAGCACAGCAGGGGAAGGATCCTACGAGCAGTACTTC. It translates to CASTAGEGSYEQYF. This rearrangement joins TRBV10-2 to TRBJ2-7; TRBD1 is a possible D gene (6 bases). Between the trimmed V and J ends, which lost 7 bases and 1 base, there was a span of 14 bases. The length of the CDR3 is 14 residues. The germline V gene has CDR1 WSHSY and CDR2 SAAADI.

The chain has TRBV7-9 and TRBJ2-5, with D perhaps TRBD1 (6 bases). The germline V gene has CDR1 SEHNR and CDR2 FQNEAQ (reference sequence). The CDR3 totals 15 residues. Trimming shortened V by 5 bases and J by 2 bases, and 15 bases separated the two germline ends. CDR3: CASSAYRAGQETQYF. The CDR3 region has the DNA TGTGCCAGCAGCGCCTACAGGGCGGGTCAAGAGACCCAGTACTTC.

The genes are TRBV5-1 and TRBJ1-2, with D perhaps TRBD1 (5 bases). The CDR3 is 13 amino acids. Germline V CDR1 and CDR2: SGHRS, YFSETQ. V was shortened by 3 bases and J by 13 bases, with 19 bases between the two germline ends. The CDR3 loop reads CASSWNRDPRRTF. The CDR3 nucleotides are TGCGCCAGCAGCTGGAACCGGGACCCGCGTCGCACCTTC.

Concerning this clone: Other DNA sequences in this specimen translate into the identical CDR3. This rearrangement joins TRBV5-1 to TRBJ2-5; 8 nucleotides agree with TRBD1. The germline gives CDR1 SGHRS, CDR2 YFSETQ. The CDR3 contains 13 residues. V lost 4 bases to trimming and J lost 5 bases; unmatched junction nucleotides: 4. This CDR3 reads CASSRGQEETQYF. CDR3 in DNA: TGCGCCAGCAGCCGGGGACAGGAGGAGACCCAGTACTTC.

The CDR3 is CASSETPDRQETQYF. The CDR3 DNA sequence: TGTGCCAGCAGTGAAACACCAGATAGGCAAGAGACCCAGTACTTC. V and J are TRBV6-1 and TRBJ2-5; D is unclear. The ends were cut back, 2 bases at V and 2 bases at J, with 12 bases in the middle. CDR1 MNHNS and CDR2 SASEGT come from the germline V gene. The CDR3 is 15 amino acids.

This chain uses TRBV7-2 with TRBJ2-7, with D hard to call. Trimming shortened V by 5 bases and J by 2 bases, and 13 bases separated the two germline ends. Germline V gene data show CDR1 as SGHTA and CDR2 as FQGNSA. The CDR3 totals 14 residues. CDR3 in DNA: TGTGCCAGCAGCCAGAGACATCTGACCTACGAGCAGTACTTC. Its translation is CASSQRHLTYEQYF.

For the CDR3, the DNA is TGTGCCAGCAGTTTTGCGACAGGAACCTACGAGCAGTACTTC. Protein product: CASSFATGTYEQYF. This chain joins TRBV28 and TRBJ2-7; weak D call: TRBD1 (6 bases). The ends were cut back, 3 bases at V and 2 bases at J, with 11 bases in the middle. Germline V gene lookup returns CDR1 MDHEN and CDR2 SYDVKM. The CDR3 is 14 amino acids.

This rearrangement joins TRBV5-1 to TRBJ1-3, with D perhaps TRBD1 (6 bases). V lost 0 bases to trimming and J lost 2 bases, with 9 bases between them. The CDR3 loop spans 15 amino acids. Germline V CDR1 and CDR2: SGHRS, YFSETQ. The CDR3 DNA reads as TGCGCCAGCAGCTTGGAGGCAGGGGCTGGAAACACCATATATTTT. Amino acids: CASSLEAGAGNTIYF.

This clone was picked up one time. The V call is TRBV5-1, the J call TRBJ1-2; D gene uncertain. V lost 4 bases and J lost 1, with 8 bases in between. The CDR3 is made up of 13 amino acids. Germline values: CDR1 SGHRS, CDR2 YFSETQ. CDR3 nucleotides: TGCGCCAGCAGCCAAGACATTAACTATGGCTACACCTTC. Translation gives CASSQDINYGYTF.

The chain employs TRBV19 and TRBJ2-7, with D maybe TRBD2 (5 bases). V was trimmed by 2 bases and J by 6 bases, leaving 11 bases between them. CDR3 length: 13 amino acids. Germline CDR1 and CDR2: LNHDA and SQIVND (reference sequence). Written as DNA, the CDR3 is TGTGCCAGTAGTATAAATCCCCGGGGCGAGCAGTACTTC. Translation gives CASSINPRGEQYF.

This clone was counted at least ten times. V usage is TRBV19 and J usage is TRBJ2-7; weak D call: TRBD2 (5 bases). The CDR3 sequence is 13 residues long. Germline V gene sequence: CDR1 LNHDA, CDR2 SQIVND (reference sequence). The V end was cut by 6 bases, the J end by 0 bases, with 9 bases between. The CDR3 DNA sequence: TGTGCCAGTAGCCCGGACTTCTCCTACGAGCAGTACTTC. Translating gives CASSPDFSYEQYF.